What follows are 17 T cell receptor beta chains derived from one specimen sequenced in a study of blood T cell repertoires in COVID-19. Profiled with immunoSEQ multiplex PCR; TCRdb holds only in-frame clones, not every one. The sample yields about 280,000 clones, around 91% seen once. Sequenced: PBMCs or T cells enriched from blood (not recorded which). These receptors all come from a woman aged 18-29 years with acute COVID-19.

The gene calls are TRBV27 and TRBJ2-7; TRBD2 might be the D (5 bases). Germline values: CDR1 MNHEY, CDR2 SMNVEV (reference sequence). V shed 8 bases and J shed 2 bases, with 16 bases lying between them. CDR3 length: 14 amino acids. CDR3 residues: CASGLRAQTYEQYF. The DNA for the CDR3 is TGTGCCAGCGGATTGCGGGCCCAAACCTACGAGCAGTACTTC.

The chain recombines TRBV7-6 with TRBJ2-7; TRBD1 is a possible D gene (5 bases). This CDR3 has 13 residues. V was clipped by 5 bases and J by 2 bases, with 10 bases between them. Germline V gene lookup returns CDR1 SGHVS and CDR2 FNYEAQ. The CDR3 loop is CASSQGSPYEQYF. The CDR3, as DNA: TGTGCCAGCAGCCAGGGTTCCCCCTACGAGCAGTACTTC.

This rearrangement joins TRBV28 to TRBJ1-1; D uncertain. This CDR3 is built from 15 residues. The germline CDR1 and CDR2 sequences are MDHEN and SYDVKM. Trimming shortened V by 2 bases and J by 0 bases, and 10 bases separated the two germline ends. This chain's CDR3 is CASSLRQLLNTEAFF. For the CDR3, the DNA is TGTGCCAGCAGTTTACGTCAACTATTGAACACTGAAGCTTTCTTT.

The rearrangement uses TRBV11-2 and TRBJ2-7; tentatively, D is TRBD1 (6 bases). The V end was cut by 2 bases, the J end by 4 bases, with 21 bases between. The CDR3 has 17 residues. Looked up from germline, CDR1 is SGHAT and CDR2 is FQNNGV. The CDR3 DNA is TGTGCCAGCAGCTTAAAACAGGGATCAGGGGTCCCGTACGAGCAGTACTTC. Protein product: CASSLKQGSGVPYEQYF.

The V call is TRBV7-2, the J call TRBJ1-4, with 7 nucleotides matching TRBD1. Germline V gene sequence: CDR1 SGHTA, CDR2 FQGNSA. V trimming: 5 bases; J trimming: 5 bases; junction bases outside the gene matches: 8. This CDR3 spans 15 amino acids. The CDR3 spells CASSPRADRNEKLFF. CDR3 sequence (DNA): TGTGCCAGCAGCCCCAGAGCGGACAGGAATGAAAAACTGTTTTTT.

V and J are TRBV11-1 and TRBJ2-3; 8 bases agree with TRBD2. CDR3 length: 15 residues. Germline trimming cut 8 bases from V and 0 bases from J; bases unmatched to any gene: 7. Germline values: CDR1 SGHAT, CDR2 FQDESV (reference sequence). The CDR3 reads CASGSGRRSTDTQYF. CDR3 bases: TGTGCCAGCGGGAGCGGGAGAAGGAGCACAGATACGCAGTATTTT.

In nucleotides, the CDR3 is TGTGCCAGCAGCTTAGTAGAGGCCTACGAGCAGTACTTC. It encodes CASSLVEAYEQYF. The chain couples TRBV11-2 to TRBJ2-7; D uncertain. CDR1 and CDR2 (germline): SGHAT, FQNNGV. This CDR3 spans 13 amino acids. With 1 base removed from V and 2 bases from J, the gap between germline ends came to 6 bases.

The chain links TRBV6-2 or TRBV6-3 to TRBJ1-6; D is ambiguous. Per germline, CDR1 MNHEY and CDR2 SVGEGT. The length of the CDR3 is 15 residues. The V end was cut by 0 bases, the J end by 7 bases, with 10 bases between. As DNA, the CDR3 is TGTGCCAGCAGTTACTCCTACGGAGGAAATTCACCCCTCCACTTT. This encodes CASSYSYGGNSPLHF.

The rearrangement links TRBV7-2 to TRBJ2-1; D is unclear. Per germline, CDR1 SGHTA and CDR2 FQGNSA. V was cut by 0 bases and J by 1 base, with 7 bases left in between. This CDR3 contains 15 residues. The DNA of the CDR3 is TGTGCCAGCAGCTTAGCGCCCAGGTCCTACAATGAGCAGTTCTTC. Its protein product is CASSLAPRSYNEQFF.

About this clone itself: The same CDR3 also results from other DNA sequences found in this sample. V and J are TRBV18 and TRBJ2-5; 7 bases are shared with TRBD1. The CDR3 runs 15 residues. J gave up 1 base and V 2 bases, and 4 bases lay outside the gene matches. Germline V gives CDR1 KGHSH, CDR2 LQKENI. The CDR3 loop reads CASSPRRQGQETQYF. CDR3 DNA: TGTGCCAGCTCACCAAGGAGACAGGGCCAAGAGACCCAGTACTTC.

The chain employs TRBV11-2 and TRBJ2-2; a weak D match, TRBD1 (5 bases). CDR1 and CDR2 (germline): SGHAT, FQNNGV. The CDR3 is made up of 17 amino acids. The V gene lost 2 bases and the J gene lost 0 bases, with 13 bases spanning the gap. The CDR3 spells CASSLSVGQANTGELFF. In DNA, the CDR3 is TGTGCCAGCAGCTTATCAGTGGGGCAGGCGAACACCGGGGAGCTGTTTTTT.

CDR3 DNA: TGTGCCAGCAGCTACCGACAGGGTGCGTATTTGGTCTACGAGCAGTACTTC. This translates into CASSYRQGAYLVYEQYF. The V call is TRBV7-2, the J call TRBJ2-7; 7 bases fit TRBD1. The ends lost 4 bases at V and 3 bases at J; junction bases unmatched: 15. CDR3 length equals 17 residues. Germline V lookup: CDR1 SGHTA, CDR2 FQGNSA.

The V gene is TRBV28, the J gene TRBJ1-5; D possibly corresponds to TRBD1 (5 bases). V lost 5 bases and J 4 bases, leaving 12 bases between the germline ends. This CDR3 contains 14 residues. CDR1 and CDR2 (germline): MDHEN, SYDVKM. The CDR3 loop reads CASSPGQHNQPQHF. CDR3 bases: TGTGCCAGCAGTCCTGGACAACATAATCAGCCCCAGCATTTT.

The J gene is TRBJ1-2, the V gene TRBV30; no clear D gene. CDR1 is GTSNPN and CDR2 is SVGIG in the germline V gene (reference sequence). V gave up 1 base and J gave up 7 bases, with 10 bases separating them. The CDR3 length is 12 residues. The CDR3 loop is CAWSDPPSGYTF. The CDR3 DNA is TGTGCCTGGAGTGATCCTCCCTCTGGCTACACCTTC.

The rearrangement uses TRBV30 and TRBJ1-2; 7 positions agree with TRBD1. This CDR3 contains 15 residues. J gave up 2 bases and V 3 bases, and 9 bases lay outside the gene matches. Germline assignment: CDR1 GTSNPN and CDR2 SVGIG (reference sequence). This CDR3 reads CAWRLAGGGNYGYTF. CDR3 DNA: TGTGCCTGGAGGCTTGCAGGGGGAGGAAACTATGGCTACACCTTC.

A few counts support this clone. CDR3 region: CASSIVRGRDTDYEQYF. CDR3 DNA: TGTGCCAGTAGTATAGTCCGGGGCAGGGACACCGACTACGAGCAGTACTTC. The chain joins TRBV19 to TRBJ2-7; D may be TRBD1 (6 bases). In germline, CDR1 is LNHDA, CDR2 SQIVND (reference sequence). V was cut by 1 base and J by 3 bases, with 19 bases left in between. This CDR3 contains 17 residues.

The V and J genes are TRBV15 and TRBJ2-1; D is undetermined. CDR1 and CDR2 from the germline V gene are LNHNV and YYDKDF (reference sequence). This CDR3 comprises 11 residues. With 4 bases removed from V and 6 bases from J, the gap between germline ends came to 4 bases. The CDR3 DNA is TGTGCCACCAGCACATTCAATGAGCAGTTCTTC. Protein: CATSTFNEQFF.